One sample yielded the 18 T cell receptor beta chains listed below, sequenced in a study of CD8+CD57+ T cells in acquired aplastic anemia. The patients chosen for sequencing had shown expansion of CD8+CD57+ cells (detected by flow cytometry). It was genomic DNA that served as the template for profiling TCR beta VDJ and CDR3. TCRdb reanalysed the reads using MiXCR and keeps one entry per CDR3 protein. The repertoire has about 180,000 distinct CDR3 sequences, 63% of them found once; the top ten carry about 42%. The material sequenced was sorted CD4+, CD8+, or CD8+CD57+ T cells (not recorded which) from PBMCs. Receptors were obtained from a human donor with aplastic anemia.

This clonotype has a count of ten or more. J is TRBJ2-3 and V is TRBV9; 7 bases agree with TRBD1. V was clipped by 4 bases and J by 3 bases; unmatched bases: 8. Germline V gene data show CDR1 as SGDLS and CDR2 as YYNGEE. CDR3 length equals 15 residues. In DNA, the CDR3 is TGTGCCAGCAGCATGACGACAGGGCCAACAGATACGCAGTATTTT. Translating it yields CASSMTTGPTDTQYF.

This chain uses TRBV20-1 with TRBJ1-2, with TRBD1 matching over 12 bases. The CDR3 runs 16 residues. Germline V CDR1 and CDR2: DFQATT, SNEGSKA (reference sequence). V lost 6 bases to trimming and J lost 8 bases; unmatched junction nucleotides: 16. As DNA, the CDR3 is TGCAGTGCCCTTCCCCCGGGACAGGGGGCCGCTCGGGGCTACACCTTC. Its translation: CSALPPGQGAARGYTF.

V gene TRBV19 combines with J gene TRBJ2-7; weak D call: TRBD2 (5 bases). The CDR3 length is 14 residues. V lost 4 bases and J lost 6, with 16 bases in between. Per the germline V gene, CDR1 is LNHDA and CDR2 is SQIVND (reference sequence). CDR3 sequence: CASSSGLRAFEQYF. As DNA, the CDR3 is TGTGCCAGTAGTAGCGGGCTCAGAGCCTTCGAGCAGTACTTC.

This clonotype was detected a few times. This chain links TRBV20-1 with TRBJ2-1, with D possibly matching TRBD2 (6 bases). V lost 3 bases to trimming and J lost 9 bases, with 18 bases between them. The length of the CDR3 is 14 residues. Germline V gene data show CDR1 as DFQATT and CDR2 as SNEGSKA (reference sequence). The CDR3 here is CSASPGIVGGEQFF. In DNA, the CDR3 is TGCAGTGCTAGTCCAGGGATAGTGGGGGGTGAGCAGTTCTTC.

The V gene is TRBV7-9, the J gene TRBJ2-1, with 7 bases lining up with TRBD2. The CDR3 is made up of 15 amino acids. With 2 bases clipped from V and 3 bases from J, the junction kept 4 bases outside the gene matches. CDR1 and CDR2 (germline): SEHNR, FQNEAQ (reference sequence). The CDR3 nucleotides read TGTGCCAGCAGCTTAATTACTAGCGACTACAATGAGCAGTTCTTC. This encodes CASSLITSDYNEQFF.

The CDR3 nucleotides are TGTGCCACCAGCAGCTCCAGGTCGGGACAGGGGATCGACGAGCAGTACTTC. Amino acids: CATSSSRSGQGIDEQYF. The rearrangement links TRBV15 to TRBJ2-7; 10 bases agree with TRBD1. After removal of 3 bases from V and 5 bases from J, the junction contained 13 bases not matched to a gene. CDR1 is LNHNV and CDR2 is YYDKDF in the germline V gene (reference sequence). The CDR3 sequence is 17 residues long.

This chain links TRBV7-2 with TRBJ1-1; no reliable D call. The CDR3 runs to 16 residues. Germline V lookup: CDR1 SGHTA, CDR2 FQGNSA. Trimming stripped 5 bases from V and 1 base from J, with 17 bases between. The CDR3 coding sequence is TGTGCCAGCAGCCTTCGAAGGGCAGGATCGAACACTGAAGCTTTCTTT. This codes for CASSLRRAGSNTEAFF.

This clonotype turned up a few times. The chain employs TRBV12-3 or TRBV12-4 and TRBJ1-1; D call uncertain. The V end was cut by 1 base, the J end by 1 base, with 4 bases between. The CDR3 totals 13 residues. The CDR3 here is CASSLGANTEAFF. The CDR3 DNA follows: TGTGCCAGCAGTTTAGGGGCGAACACTGAAGCTTTCTTT.

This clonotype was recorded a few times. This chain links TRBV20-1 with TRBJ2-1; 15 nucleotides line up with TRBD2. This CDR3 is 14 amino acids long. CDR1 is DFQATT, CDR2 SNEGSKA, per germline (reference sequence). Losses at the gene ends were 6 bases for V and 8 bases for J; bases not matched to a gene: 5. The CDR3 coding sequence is TGCAGTGCGCTGGGACTAGCGGGGGGCCATGAGCAGTTCTTC. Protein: CSALGLAGGHEQFF.

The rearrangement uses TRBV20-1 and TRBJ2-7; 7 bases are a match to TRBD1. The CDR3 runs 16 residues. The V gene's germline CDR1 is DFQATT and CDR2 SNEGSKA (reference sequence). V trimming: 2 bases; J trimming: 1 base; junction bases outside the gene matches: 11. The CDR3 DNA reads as TGCAGTGCTAGAAACTTACAGGGGCGGCGGTCCTACGAGCAGTACTTC. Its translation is CSARNLQGRRSYEQYF.

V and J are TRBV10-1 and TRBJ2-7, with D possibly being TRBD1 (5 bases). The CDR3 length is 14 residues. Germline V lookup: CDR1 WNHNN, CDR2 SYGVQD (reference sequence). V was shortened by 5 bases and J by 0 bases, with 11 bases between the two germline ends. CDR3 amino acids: CASSSLRDSYEQYF. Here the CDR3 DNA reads TGCGCCAGCAGTTCCCTCAGGGACTCCTACGAGCAGTACTTC.

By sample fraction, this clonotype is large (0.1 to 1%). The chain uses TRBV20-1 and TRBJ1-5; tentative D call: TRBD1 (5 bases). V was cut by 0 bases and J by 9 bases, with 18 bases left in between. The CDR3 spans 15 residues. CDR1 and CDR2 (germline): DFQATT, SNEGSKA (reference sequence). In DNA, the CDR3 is TGCAGTGCTAGAGATTTGATGGGGGAGAGGGTGCCCCAGCATTTT. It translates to CSARDLMGERVPQHF.

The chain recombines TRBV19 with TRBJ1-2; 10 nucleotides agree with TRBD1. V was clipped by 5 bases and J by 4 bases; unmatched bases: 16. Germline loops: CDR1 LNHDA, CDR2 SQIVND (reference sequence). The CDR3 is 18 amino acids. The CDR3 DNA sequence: TGTGCCAGTAGTTTCCCCTTAAGAGGACAGGGGGGATCCTATGGCTACACCTTC. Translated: CASSFPLRGQGGSYGYTF.

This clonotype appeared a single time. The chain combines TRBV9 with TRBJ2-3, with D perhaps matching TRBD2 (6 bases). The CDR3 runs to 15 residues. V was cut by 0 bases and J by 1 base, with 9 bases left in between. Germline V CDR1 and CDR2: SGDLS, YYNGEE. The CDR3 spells CASSVGASGTDTQYF. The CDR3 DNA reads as TGTGCCAGCAGCGTAGGGGCTAGCGGCACAGATACGCAGTATTTT.

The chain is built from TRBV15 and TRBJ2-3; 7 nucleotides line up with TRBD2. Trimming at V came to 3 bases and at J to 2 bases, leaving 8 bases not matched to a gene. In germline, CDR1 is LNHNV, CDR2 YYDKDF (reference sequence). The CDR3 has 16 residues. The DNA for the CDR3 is TGTGCCACCAGCAGTTCTAGCGGAGTCCCCACAGATACGCAGTATTTT. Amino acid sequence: CATSSSSGVPTDTQYF.

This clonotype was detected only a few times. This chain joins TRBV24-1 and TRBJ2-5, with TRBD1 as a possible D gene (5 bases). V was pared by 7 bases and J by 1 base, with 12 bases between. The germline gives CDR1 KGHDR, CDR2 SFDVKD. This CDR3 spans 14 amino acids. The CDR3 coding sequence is TGTGCCACCAGCATGCCAGGGTTCCAAGAGACCCAGTACTTC. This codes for CATSMPGFQETQYF.

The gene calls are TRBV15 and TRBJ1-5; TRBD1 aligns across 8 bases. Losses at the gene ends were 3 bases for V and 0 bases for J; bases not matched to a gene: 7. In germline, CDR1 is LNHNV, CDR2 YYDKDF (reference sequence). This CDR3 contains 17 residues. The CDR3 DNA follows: TGTGCCACCAGCAGGGAAAGGGACAGGAGTAGCAATCAGCCCCAGCATTTT. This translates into CATSRERDRSSNQPQHF. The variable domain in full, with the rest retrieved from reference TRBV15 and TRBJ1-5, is DAMVIQNPRYQVTQFGKPVTLSCSQTLNHNVMYWYQQKSSQAPKLLFHYYDKDFNNEADTPDNFQSRRPNTSFCFLDIRSPGLGDTAMYLCATSRERDRSSNQPQHFGDGTRLSIL.

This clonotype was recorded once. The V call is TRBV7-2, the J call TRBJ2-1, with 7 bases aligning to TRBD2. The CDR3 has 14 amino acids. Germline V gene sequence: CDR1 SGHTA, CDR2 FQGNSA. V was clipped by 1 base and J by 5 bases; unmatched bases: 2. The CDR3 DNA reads TGTGCCAGCAGCTTAGTACTAGCGCACAATGAGCAGTTCTTC. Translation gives CASSLVLAHNEQFF.